This T cell receptor beta chain originates from a study of blood T cell repertoires in COVID-19. Libraries were prepared by immunoSEQ multiplex PCR; TCRdb keeps only in-frame clonotypes and omits some of them. The data contain about 200,000 clones, around 86% of them seen just once; the ten biggest clones take up 3%. V was pared by 4 bases and J by 8 bases, with 11 bases between. The CDR3 covers 13 residues. The origin of this receptor is a man aged 55 to 70 with acute or convalescent COVID-19. V and J are TRBV12-3 or TRBV12-4 and TRBJ1-4; no clear D gene. Sequencing input: peripheral blood. CDR3 sequence (DNA): TGTGCCAGCAGTTCTAGGCCAACGGAAAAACTGTTTTTT. This codes for CASSSRPTEKLFF.